This T cell receptor beta chain was captured in a study of graft-versus-host responses after intestinal transplantation. Study-level background: Anti-thymocyte globulin served as induction for all recipients, who then took tacrolimus and steroids for three to four years. Study-wide findings and caveats: Recipient-marrow GvH clones were detected, some having first appeared in ileum or blood.

Some clones are missing from TCRdb's copy, which holds only in-frame ones; the method was immunoSEQ multiplex PCR. The table records 40,000 to 60,000 clones, around 85% of them present only once. The CDR3 has 13 residues. V was trimmed by 1 base and J by 3 bases, leaving 6 bases between them. Per the germline V gene, CDR1 is SGHNT and CDR2 is YENEEA. In the case of this clone: Its target is not known.

V and J are TRBV11-3 and TRBJ1-2; D remains unclear. The receptor comes from a human donor who was the organ donor for an intestinal transplant. Material: unstimulated CD4+ T cells sorted from spleen or lymph node cells, obtained before transplant. CDR3 sequence (DNA): TGTGCCAGCAGCTTAGGGGCAGACTATGGCTACACCTTC. Translation: CASSLGADYGYTF.